The clone carrying this T cell receptor (beta chain) was detected only a few times. What it recognizes is unknown. This entry is derived from a study of T-cell reconstitution after alpha-beta-depleted transplantation in children. Findings of the study overall: Several hundred expanded graft clones reportedly were the source of alpha-beta T cells about two months after transplant.

A library of TCRbeta sequences, prepared with unique molecular identifiers, was generated. TCRdb reanalysed the PCR reads using MiXCR and keeps one entry per CDR3 protein. The top ten clones hold about 47% of a sample with tens of thousands of distinct CDR3 sequences, around 18% of them seen once. The source material was PBMCs, mostly from graft donor cells, sampled 360 days after TCRalphabeta/CD19-depleted stem cell transplant. The source of this sequence is a male patient aged 2 to 9 who had a stem cell transplant for acute lymphoblastic leukemia, so the T cells may come from the graft donor.

In DNA, the CDR3 is TGTGCCAGCGTGGGGTCCTCTAGCTCCTACAATGAGCAGTTCTTC. Protein sequence: CASVGSSSSYNEQFF. The V and J genes are TRBV12-3 or TRBV12-4 and TRBJ2-1; D remains ambiguous. CDR3 length: 15 residues. Trimming took off 8 bases at V and 0 bases at J, with 14 bases between the two ends.